Given below is one T cell receptor (beta chain) in context. CDR1 is MGHRA, CDR2 YSYEKL, per germline. The CDR3 spans 15 residues. The V end was cut by 0 bases, the J end by 1 base, with 7 bases between. The entry originates in a study of long-term antiretroviral therapy in people with HIV. Survey-level resolution applied to immunoSEQ assay v3.0. TCRdb's table, derived via immunoSEQ multiplex PCR, lists solely in-frame clones and lacks some. The sample lists 9,500 to 15,000 clones, 83% occurring once. This sequence joins TRBV4-1 and TRBJ2-4; perhaps TRBD1 as D (6 bases). Source: unsorted PBMCs, taken 3.4 years after starting antiretroviral therapy. The TCR was taken from a man in his forties with HIV. In nucleotides, the CDR3 is TGCGCCAGCAGCCAAGAGCAGGGGGCCAAAAACATTCAGTACTTC. Translating gives CASSQEQGAKNIQYF.